The 28 T cell receptor beta chains below come from one sample, sequenced in a study of T cell responses to AZD1222 COVID-19 vaccine. The assay was immunoSEQ multiplex PCR, and TCRdb's table has in-frame clones only and misses some. Of some 140,000 clones in the sample, around 90% are singletons; the top ten hold less than 3.5%. Sequencing used peripheral blood, obtained on day 0 of AZD1222 vaccination. The receptor set was obtained from an adult in good health.

J is TRBJ2-1 and V is TRBV18; no firm D call. This CDR3 is 15 amino acids long. Germline lookup yields CDR1 KGHSH and CDR2 LQKENI. V was shortened by 2 bases and J by 5 bases, with 13 bases between the two germline ends. The CDR3 DNA sequence: TGTGCCAGCTCACCAACGAATCGACCTAACAATGAGCAGTTCTTC. It specifies CASSPTNRPNNEQFF.

The chain is built from TRBV11-2 and TRBJ1-3; 11 bases are shared with TRBD1. In germline, CDR1 is SGHAT, CDR2 FQNNGV. The V gene end was trimmed by 5 bases and the J gene end by 4 bases; junction bases not matched to a gene: 4. This CDR3 spans 15 amino acids. The DNA of the CDR3 is TGTGCCAGCAGCCCGGGGACAGGGGGAGGAAACACCATATATTTT. The encoded protein is CASSPGTGGGNTIYF.

The V gene is TRBV2, the J gene TRBJ1-3; D gene unclear. The CDR3 contains 17 residues. Germline loops: CDR1 SNHLY, CDR2 FYNNEI. V lost 1 base and J 4 bases, leaving 17 bases between the germline ends. CDR3 sequence reads: CASSEEPGPGLGNTIYF. The CDR3 nucleotides are TGTGCCAGCAGTGAAGAGCCCGGCCCGGGGTTGGGAAACACCATATATTTT.

Remarks on this clone: At the DNA level, this CDR3 is encoded by other sequences in the same sample as well. The chain uses TRBV29-1 and TRBJ1-2; 8 positions agree with TRBD1. The V segment lost 6 bases and the J segment 7 bases; nucleotides outside the gene matches: 4. Germline values: CDR1 SQVTM, CDR2 ANQGSEA. This CDR3 contains 11 residues. CDR3: CSVTGVGGYTF. CDR3 nucleotides: TGCAGCGTGACAGGGGTAGGTGGCTACACCTTC.

The genes are TRBV27 and TRBJ2-2, with D possibly being TRBD2 (5 bases). V shed 3 bases and J shed 5 bases, with 7 bases lying between them. The germline V gene has CDR1 MNHEY and CDR2 SMNVEV (reference sequence). CDR3 length: 13 amino acids. Here the CDR3 reads CASSLEVTGELFF. The DNA for the CDR3 is TGTGCCAGCAGTTTGGAGGTTACCGGGGAGCTGTTTTTT.

V and J are TRBV7-2 and TRBJ2-1; 9 bases are a match to TRBD1. Germline-derived CDR1 and CDR2 are SGHTA and FQGNSA. J was trimmed by 10 bases and V by 1 base; bases with no gene match: 8. The CDR3 totals 15 residues. CDR3 coding DNA: TGTGCCAGCAGCTTAGAGGGACAGGGTTTCGAGGAGCAGTTCTTC. The encoded protein is CASSLEGQGFEEQFF.

The chain links TRBV3-1 (or the pseudogene TRBV3-2) to TRBJ2-7; D ambiguous. V was shortened by 0 bases and J by 0 bases, with 6 bases between the two germline ends. This CDR3 comprises 14 residues. Looked up from germline, CDR1 is LGHDT and CDR2 is YNNKEL (reference sequence). DNA of the CDR3: TGTGCCAGCAGCCAAGAGGCACCCTCCTACGAGCAGTACTTC. Protein: CASSQEAPSYEQYF.

The chain couples TRBV4-3 to TRBJ1-4; D remains unclear. V was cut by 0 bases and J by 7 bases, with 12 bases left in between. The CDR3 has 15 residues. Germline-derived CDR1 and CDR2 are LGHNA and YSLEER. CDR3 DNA: TGCGCCAGCAGCCAAGATCGGGTCTGGTCTGAAAAACTGTTTTTT. Translated: CASSQDRVWSEKLFF.

As concerns this clone: The sample has other DNA sequences that encode this CDR3 too. CDR3 bases: TGCGCCAGCAGCCCCGGACAGGGGTACGAAAAACTGTTTTTT. Its translation: CASSPGQGYEKLFF. This chain joins TRBV5-1 and TRBJ1-4; 9 bases match TRBD1. With 4 bases clipped from V and 8 bases from J, the junction kept 6 bases outside the gene matches. The CDR3 is made up of 14 amino acids. CDR1 and CDR2 (germline): SGHRS, YFSETQ. Supplemented by reference TRBV5-1 and TRBJ1-4, the full variable domain reads KAGVTQTPRYLIKTRGQQVTLSCSPISGHRSVSWYQQTPGQGLQFLFEYFSETQRNKGNFPGRFSGRQFSNSRSEMNVSTLELGDSALYLCASSPGQGYEKLFFGSGTQLSVL.

The V and J genes are TRBV5-5 and TRBJ2-7, with 8 bases fitting TRBD1. This CDR3 is built from 14 residues. Per the germline V gene, CDR1 is SGHKS and CDR2 is YYEKEE (reference sequence). The V segment lost 4 bases and the J segment 5 bases; nucleotides outside the gene matches: 8. The CDR3 sequence is CASSPWTGINEQYF. The CDR3 DNA follows: TGTGCCAGCAGCCCATGGACAGGGATAAACGAGCAGTACTTC.

The CDR3 sequence is CASSHDTSNQPQHF. For the CDR3, the DNA is TGCGCCAGCAGCCACGACACCAGCAATCAGCCCCAGCATTTT. V and J are TRBV4-3 and TRBJ1-5, with D hard to call. Germline V gives CDR1 LGHNA, CDR2 YSLEER. The germline V and J ends were trimmed by 3 bases and 1 base, with 7 bases remaining between them. This CDR3 spans 14 amino acids.

This clone turned up a few times. The chain uses TRBV3-1 (or the pseudogene TRBV3-2) and TRBJ1-3, with D uncertain. The germline V gene encodes CDR1 LGHDT and CDR2 YNNKEL (reference sequence). V was trimmed by 1 base and J by 0 bases, leaving 16 bases between them. The CDR3 length is 18 residues. The CDR3 loop reads CASSQVIVPGSSGNTIYF. The CDR3 DNA sequence: TGTGCCAGCAGCCAAGTAATAGTCCCGGGTAGCTCTGGAAACACCATATATTTT.

The gene calls are TRBV28 and TRBJ2-3; D is uncertain. Germline assignment: CDR1 MDHEN and CDR2 SYDVKM. V was pared by 11 bases and J by 1 base, with 16 bases between. The CDR3 is 14 amino acids. CDR3 coding DNA: TGTGCCTCCCGAACCGCGGTCGGCACAGATACGCAGTATTTT. As protein: CASRTAVGTDTQYF.

The CDR3 here is CASSLGGTVGEKLFF. The CDR3 DNA follows: TGTGCCAGCAGTCTAGGTGGGACAGTGGGTGAAAAACTGTTTTTT. This chain joins TRBV28 and TRBJ1-4; 7 bases line up with TRBD1. V shed 5 bases and J 7 bases; nucleotides not matched to a gene: 10. The CDR3 loop spans 15 amino acids. Germline V gene sequence: CDR1 MDHEN, CDR2 SYDVKM.

The rearrangement uses TRBV7-6 and TRBJ1-5; unclear D gene. Trimming took off 4 bases at V and 7 bases at J, with 11 bases between the two ends. The germline V gene has CDR1 SGHVS and CDR2 FNYEAQ. The CDR3 is 13 amino acids. CDR3 sequence (DNA): TGTGCCAGCAGCTCTTTCTCGGGCCAGCCCCAGCATTTT. Protein sequence: CASSSFSGQPQHF.

The CDR3 sequence is CASSPVVLAAGELFF. In DNA, the CDR3 is TGTGCCAGCAGCCCCGTGGTACTAGCCGCCGGGGAGCTGTTTTTT. The V gene is TRBV7-2, the J gene TRBJ2-2; D possibly corresponds to TRBD2 (6 bases). Trimming pared 5 bases from V and 6 bases from J, leaving 16 bases between. Germline CDR1 reads SGHTA; CDR2 reads FQGNSA. This CDR3 comprises 15 residues.

The CDR3 loop is CASSQDWGEQFF. The CDR3 region has the DNA TGCGCCAGCAGCCAAGATTGGGGGGAGCAGTTCTTC. V usage is TRBV4-3 and J usage is TRBJ2-1; D may correspond to TRBD1 or TRBD2 (5 bases each). The CDR3 totals 12 residues. Germline values: CDR1 LGHNA, CDR2 YSLEER. V dropped 0 bases and J dropped 10 bases, with 7 bases sitting between them.

This clone appeared a single time. The genes are TRBV2 and TRBJ1-1; D is unclear. The CDR3 is 15 residues long. Trimming stripped 4 bases from V and 5 bases from J, with 17 bases between. Germline V gives CDR1 SNHLY, CDR2 FYNNEI. The CDR3 reads CASSAPGNRETEAFF. As DNA, the CDR3 is TGTGCCAGCAGTGCCCCAGGAAATCGTGAGACTGAAGCTTTCTTT.

CDR3 nucleotides: TGTGCCAGCAGTTCCCTAGCGGGGGGCGACGAGCAGTACTTC. Its protein product is CASSSLAGGDEQYF. The gene calls are TRBV6-6 and TRBJ2-7; 11 nucleotides align to TRBD2. V dropped 4 bases and J dropped 5; count of bases not matched to a gene: 4. CDR3 size: 14 residues. The germline V gene has CDR1 MNHNY and CDR2 SVGAGI (reference sequence).

The genes are TRBV6-5 and TRBJ1-5; 8 bases are a match to TRBD1. The length of the CDR3 is 15 residues. CDR1 is MNHEY and CDR2 is SVGAGI in the germline V gene. The ends lost 6 bases at V and 7 bases at J; junction bases unmatched: 11. DNA for the CDR3: TGTGCCAGCAGCCGTACTGGACAGGGAGACCAGCCCCAGCATTTT. It codes for CASSRTGQGDQPQHF.

V and J are TRBV6-2 or TRBV6-3 and TRBJ1-2; D gene uncertain. V was cut by 6 bases and J by 1 base, with 9 bases left in between. Germline V lookup: CDR1 MNHEY, CDR2 SVGEGT. This CDR3 has 13 amino acids. The CDR3 DNA follows: TGTGCCAGCAGCCACGTCAGTAACTATGGCTACACCTTC. It specifies CASSHVSNYGYTF.

The chain couples TRBV28 to TRBJ1-1; possibly TRBD1 for D (6 bases). Germline V lookup: CDR1 MDHEN, CDR2 SYDVKM. The CDR3 loop spans 13 amino acids. V gave up 6 bases and J gave up 6 bases, with 14 bases separating them. The CDR3 DNA follows: TGTGCCAGCAGCTTCTCCGACAGGCCTGAAGCTTTCTTT. It is translated as CASSFSDRPEAFF.

J is TRBJ2-1 and V is TRBV7-2, with a tentative D call TRBD1 (6 bases). The V and J ends lost 5 bases and 9 bases respectively, with 23 bases between them. Germline CDR1 SGHTA, CDR2 FQGNSA. The CDR3 totals 16 residues. This CDR3 reads CASSPVEIRGTGEQFF. CDR3 sequence (DNA): TGTGCCAGCAGCCCGGTTGAGATTAGGGGGACGGGTGAGCAGTTCTTC.

The J gene is TRBJ2-2, the V gene TRBV6-5; D is tentatively TRBD1 or TRBD2 (5 bases each). Deletions cut 2 bases from V and 1 base from J, with 8 bases between. This CDR3 has 15 residues. Germline values: CDR1 MNHEY, CDR2 SVGAGI. CDR3 region: CASSYGTENTGELFF. DNA for the CDR3: TGTGCCAGCAGTTACGGGACCGAGAACACCGGGGAGCTGTTTTTT.

A word on this clone: Without the conserved terminal phenylalanine or tryptophan, this CDR3 likely stems from a read error. No DNA is shown, since the ends of the CDR3 on it are uncertain; the CDR3 is the one TCRdb lists. The chain recombines TRBV18 with TRBJ1-2. CDR1 is KGHSH, CDR2 LQKENI, per germline. The CDR3 totals 12 residues, both ends included. The CDR3 is CASSPLYRDYLP.

The J gene is TRBJ2-1, the V gene TRBV7-9, with 10 bases lining up with TRBD2. CDR1 is SEHNR and CDR2 is FQNEAQ in the germline V gene (reference sequence). V lost 5 bases to trimming and J lost 6 bases; unmatched junction nucleotides: 4. The CDR3 contains 14 residues. CDR3 bases: TGTGCCAGCAGCACCAGCGGGGGGGCCAATGAGCAGTTCTTC. Amino acid sequence: CASSTSGGANEQFF.

The chain combines TRBV11-2 with TRBJ2-5; TRBD2 aligns across 7 bases. Per the germline V gene, CDR1 is SGHAT and CDR2 is FQNNGV. The CDR3 is 15 amino acids. The V and J ends lost 0 bases and 5 bases, in that order; junction bases with no gene match: 6. The CDR3 coding sequence is TGTGCCAGCAGCTTAGATCCGGGGGGTTTGGAGACCCAGTACTTC. It specifies CASSLDPGGLETQYF.

This clone was found a few times. The chain carries TRBV21-1 and TRBJ1-1; TRBD1 is the table's D call and was not checked against the DNA. TRBV21-1 is deemed a pseudogene. The CDR3 is made up of 15 amino acids. The CDR3 nucleotides are TGTGCCAGCAGCAAACGACAGGGAAAAGGAGCTGAAGCTTTCTTT. It yields the protein CASSKRQGKGAEAFF.